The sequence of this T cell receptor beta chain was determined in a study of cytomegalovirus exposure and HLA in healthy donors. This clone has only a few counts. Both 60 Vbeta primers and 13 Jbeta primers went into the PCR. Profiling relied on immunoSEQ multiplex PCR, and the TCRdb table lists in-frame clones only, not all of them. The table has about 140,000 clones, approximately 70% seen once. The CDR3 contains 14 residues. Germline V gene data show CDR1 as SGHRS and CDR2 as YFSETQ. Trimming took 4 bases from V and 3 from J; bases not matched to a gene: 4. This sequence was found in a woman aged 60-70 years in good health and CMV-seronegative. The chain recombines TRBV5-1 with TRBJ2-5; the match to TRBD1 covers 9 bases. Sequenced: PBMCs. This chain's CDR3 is CASSSRTGEETQYF. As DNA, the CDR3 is TGCGCCAGCAGCAGTAGGACAGGGGAAGAGACCCAGTACTTC.